The T cell receptor beta chain under discussion was sequenced for a study of blood T cell repertoires in COVID-19. Study overall: There were acute and convalescent COVID-19 samples, and they came from the United States, Italy and Spain. In each case, the material was cDNA or gDNA derived from T cells, B-cell-depleted T cells, or PBMCs.

Germline assignment: CDR1 SEHNR and CDR2 FQNEAQ (reference sequence). With V trimmed by 7 bases and J by 1 base, 5 bases remained unmatched. The CDR3 consists of 14 residues. This clone was seen just once. TCRdb's table, derived via immunoSEQ multiplex PCR, lists solely in-frame clones and lacks some. The data show around 200,000 clones, around 87% seen once. The source of this sequence is a woman younger than 30 who had recovered from COVID-19. Sequencing was done on a sample of peripheral blood. The chain employs TRBV7-9 and TRBJ2-3, with 7 bases aligning to TRBD2. The CDR3 sequence: CASTPGGRTDTQYF. The CDR3, as DNA: TGTGCCAGCACCCCGGGGGGTCGCACAGATACGCAGTATTTT.